A single sample gave rise to the 12 T cell receptor beta chains below, sequenced in a study of patients and donors after allogeneic stem cell transplantation. TCRdb used MiXCR to reprocess the RT-PCR reads, holding one entry per CDR3 protein. The data contain about a million distinct CDR3 sequences, 15% to 20% of them singletons. Material: blood, either unsorted or a sorted T cell fraction (not recorded which). The receptors were sampled from a human donor who was either an allogeneic HSCT recipient or a stem cell or donor lymphocyte infusion donor (not recorded which). It is not recorded whose cells these are; they may come from a transplant donor.

This clonotype was detected a few times. This chain joins TRBV29-1 and TRBJ2-3; the D gene is possibly TRBD1 (5 bases). This CDR3 contains 11 residues. V dropped 8 bases and J dropped 1 base, with 7 bases sitting between them. The V gene's germline CDR1 is SQVTM and CDR2 ANQGSEA. CDR3 bases: TGCAGCTACAGGCGCACAGATACGCAGTATTTT. Protein sequence: CSYRRTDTQYF.

The chain carries TRBV6-1 and TRBJ2-7; a possible D gene is TRBD2 (5 bases). The CDR3 has 15 amino acids. Trimming removed 4 bases at V and 0 bases at J, with 13 bases between. The germline V gene encodes CDR1 MNHNS and CDR2 SASEGT. The CDR3 nucleotides read TGTGCCAGCAGTGGGACGGGAACCTACTCCTACGAGCAGTACTTC. Its translation: CASSGTGTYSYEQYF.

This clonotype was observed a handful of times. The genes are TRBV6-1 and TRBJ1-5, with 8 bases that match TRBD1. This CDR3 is built from 17 residues. V lost 4 bases, J lost 1 base, and 9 bases stayed unmatched. CDR1 is MNHNS, CDR2 SASEGT, per germline. CDR3 protein: CASSAYRGRTSNQPQHF. Here the CDR3 DNA reads TGTGCCAGCAGTGCCTACAGGGGGAGAACGAGCAATCAGCCCCAGCATTTT.

The chain uses TRBV20-1 and TRBJ2-1; 7 positions match TRBD2. Germline values: CDR1 DFQATT, CDR2 SNEGSKA (reference sequence). V was pared by 5 bases and J by 0 bases, with 10 bases of the junction left unmatched. This CDR3 is built from 16 residues. This CDR3 reads CSALERGGSSYNEQFF. In DNA form, the CDR3 reads TGCAGTGCTCTTGAAAGGGGCGGGAGCTCCTACAATGAGCAGTTCTTC.

This clonotype has a handful of counts. This rearrangement joins TRBV7-9 to TRBJ2-7; D possibly corresponds to TRBD1 (5 bases). The germline CDR1 and CDR2 sequences are SEHNR and FQNEAQ (reference sequence). The germline V and J ends were trimmed by 6 bases and 6 bases, with 24 bases remaining between them. The CDR3 is made up of 16 amino acids. CDR3 protein: CASSKPQPGSRGEQYF. The CDR3 DNA reads as TGTGCCAGCAGTAAACCGCAACCAGGGTCCCGCGGCGAGCAGTACTTC.

V is TRBV27 and J is TRBJ1-2; the D gene is possibly TRBD1 (5 bases). Germline loops: CDR1 MNHEY, CDR2 SMNVEV (reference sequence). This CDR3 spans 14 amino acids. Deletions cut 6 bases from V and 7 bases from J, with 18 bases between. The CDR3 DNA is TGTGCCAGCAGGAACTTGAGGGGCGCGGGTGGCTACACCTTC. Residues: CASRNLRGAGGYTF.

J is TRBJ2-5 and V is TRBV7-2, with TRBD2 matching 10 bases. V dropped 6 bases and J dropped 2; count of bases not matched to a gene: 12. The CDR3 has 17 residues. Germline V lookup: CDR1 SGHTA, CDR2 FQGNSA. The CDR3, as DNA: TGTGCCAGCAGAGAGTACGAAGCGGGGGGGCGGCAAGAGACCCAGTACTTC. It specifies CASREYEAGGRQETQYF. Full variable domain (missing parts from reference TRBV7-2 and TRBJ2-5): GAGVSQSPSNKVTEKGKDVELRCDPISGHTALYWYRQSLGQGLEFLIYFQGNSAPDKSGLPSDRFSAERTGGSVSTLTIQRTQQEDSAVYLCASREYEAGGRQETQYFGPGTRLLVL.

The chain is built from TRBV5-1 and TRBJ2-1; 8 bases are a match to TRBD2. This CDR3 has 16 residues. Germline V gives CDR1 SGHRS, CDR2 YFSETQ. Germline trimming cut 3 bases from V and 0 bases from J; bases unmatched to any gene: 5. CDR3 in amino acids: CASSSSSGGSYNEQFF. The CDR3 bases are TGCGCCAGCAGCTCCTCAAGCGGGGGCTCCTACAATGAGCAGTTCTTC.

This chain joins TRBV25-1 and TRBJ2-5, with D perhaps TRBD1 or TRBD2 (5 bases each). CDR1 is MGHDK and CDR2 is SYGVNS in the germline V gene. The CDR3 runs to 14 residues. Trimming stripped 2 bases from V and 1 base from J, with 8 bases between. CDR3 DNA sequence: TGTGCCAGCAGTGAAACGAGGGGCCAAGAGACCCAGTACTTC. Encoded protein: CASSETRGQETQYF.

This clonotype was recorded a few times. The chain couples TRBV6-2 or TRBV6-3 to TRBJ2-1; 7 nucleotides agree with TRBD2. V shed 6 bases and J 7 bases; nucleotides not matched to a gene: 6. The CDR3 extends over 13 amino acids. The germline V gene has CDR1 MNHEY and CDR2 SVGEGT. CDR3 protein: CASSPDGRNEQFF. The CDR3 DNA is TGTGCCAGCAGCCCGGACGGGAGGAATGAGCAGTTCTTC.

This clonotype was observed at least ten times. J is TRBJ1-3 and V is TRBV12-3 or TRBV12-4; the D gene is possibly TRBD1 (6 bases). The germline V and J ends were trimmed by 6 bases and 0 bases, with 9 bases remaining between them. This CDR3 region has 14 residues. The CDR3 loop is CASSTGSSGNTIYF. DNA of the CDR3: TGTGCCAGCAGCACAGGGAGCTCTGGAAACACCATATATTTT.

The chain combines TRBV7-9 with TRBJ2-7, with 11 bases aligning to TRBD2. Looked up from germline, CDR1 is SEHNR and CDR2 is FQNEAQ (reference sequence). V shed 5 bases and J 4 bases; nucleotides not matched to a gene: 7. The CDR3 covers 15 residues. The CDR3 loop is CASSNQTSGAYEQYF. The DNA for the CDR3 is TGTGCCAGCAGCAACCAGACTAGCGGGGCTTACGAGCAGTACTTC.